One and the same sample provided the 20 T cell receptor beta chains below, sequenced in a study of cytomegalovirus exposure and HLA in healthy donors (dated by TCRdb to the late 2010s). The receptor library was made with the immunoSEQ multiplex PCR assay. TCRdb carries this immuneACCESS record with in-frame sequences only. Its versions omit some clonotypes, under half of them owing to an unresolved V gene in the studies checked, with the rest unexplained. The sample yields hundreds of thousands of clones; roughly 87% were counted once. More than 10% of the sample rests with the top ten. The sample comprised PBMCs. These TCRs come from a man in his late teens or twenties in good health and CMV-seropositive.

This clone came up once. The chain is built from TRBV2 and TRBJ1-5, with D perhaps matching TRBD1 (5 bases). V gave up 3 bases and J gave up 4 bases, with 10 bases separating them. The CDR3 is 14 amino acids. The germline gives CDR1 SNHLY, CDR2 FYNNEI. The CDR3 here is CASSDPRTNQPQHF. The CDR3 nucleotides read TGTGCCAGCAGTGACCCCCGGACAAATCAGCCCCAGCATTTT.

This clone occurred a few times. The junction departs from the called germline gene at one end, perhaps through a read error. The rearrangement uses TRBV2 and TRBJ1-2; D gene unclear. Germline CDR1 SNHLY, CDR2 FYNNEI. The CDR3 is 13 amino acids. The CDR3 DNA is TGTGCCAGCAGGGAAGCCGAGTTCTATGGCTACACCTTC. Its translation is CASREAEFYGYTF.

The chain has TRBV5-1 and TRBJ1-1; possible D gene TRBD1, 6 bases. V lost 1 base, J lost 2 bases, and 12 bases lay in between. The CDR3 length is 15 residues. The V gene's germline CDR1 is SGHRS and CDR2 YFSETQ. CDR3 in amino acids: CASSLQAGDNTEAFF. CDR3 DNA: TGCGCCAGCAGCTTGCAGGCAGGGGATAACACTGAAGCTTTCTTT.

This clone occurred a few times. V is TRBV2 and J is TRBJ2-6; D is ambiguous. The V end was cut by 3 bases, the J end by 0 bases, with 12 bases between. CDR1 and CDR2 (germline): SNHLY, FYNNEI. The CDR3 length is 17 residues. The CDR3 is CASSEFGPSSGANVLTF. CDR3 nucleotide sequence: TGTGCCAGCAGTGAGTTTGGCCCTAGCTCTGGGGCCAACGTCCTGACTTTC. Complete variable domain (other parts from reference TRBV2 and TRBJ2-6): EPEVTQTPSHQVTQMGQEVILRCVPISNHLYFYWYRQILGQKVEFLVSFYNNEISEKSEIFDDQFSVERPDGSNFTLKIRSTKLEDSAMYFCASSEFGPSSGANVLTFGAGSRLTVL.

A single count supports this clone. The CDR3: CASRGVTGNTIYF. CDR3 bases: TGTGCCAGCAGGGGGGTTACTGGAAACACCATATATTTT. The chain recombines TRBV5-6 with TRBJ1-3; TRBD1 is a possible D gene (5 bases). V was pared by 5 bases and J by 2 bases, with 8 bases between. This CDR3 is built from 13 residues. The germline V gene has CDR1 SGHDT and CDR2 YYEEEE.

This chain uses TRBV27 with TRBJ2-7; a weak D match, TRBD1 (5 bases). V was cut by 2 bases and J by 2 bases, with 10 bases left in between. The CDR3 consists of 14 residues. Germline V CDR1 and CDR2: MNHEY, SMNVEV (reference sequence). CDR3 DNA: TGTGCCAGCAGTTTAGGGGCAGCGCCCTACGAGCAGTACTTC. Its translation is CASSLGAAPYEQYF.

The rearrangement joins TRBV2 to TRBJ2-1; 7 bases are a match to TRBD1. The V segment lost 6 bases and the J segment 7 bases; nucleotides outside the gene matches: 6. From germline, CDR1 is SNHLY and CDR2 FYNNEI. This CDR3 is built from 13 residues. The CDR3 DNA reads TGTGCCAGCAGCACGACAGGGCATAATGAGCAGTTCTTC. It codes for CASSTTGHNEQFF. Supplemented by reference TRBV2 and TRBJ2-1, the full variable domain reads EPEVTQTPSHQVTQMGQEVILRCVPISNHLYFYWYRQILGQKVEFLVSFYNNEISEKSEIFDDQFSVERPDGSNFTLKIRSTKLEDSAMYFCASSTTGHNEQFFGPGTRLTVL.

This clone was recorded only once. J is TRBJ2-2 and V is TRBV6-5; D is undetermined. Germline V lookup: CDR1 MNHEY, CDR2 SVGAGI. V was clipped by 3 bases and J by 0 bases, with 8 bases between them. The CDR3 length is 15 residues. Written as DNA, the CDR3 is TGTGCCAGCAGTTATCAGCCCGCGAACACCGGGGAGCTGTTTTTT. Encoded protein: CASSYQPANTGELFF.

V and J are TRBV19 and TRBJ2-1; 7 bases agree with TRBD2. The germline CDR1 and CDR2 sequences are LNHDA and SQIVND (reference sequence). Trimming took 1 base from V and 7 from J; bases not matched to a gene: 4. This CDR3 has 14 amino acids. DNA of the CDR3: TGTGCCAGTAGTATAGTTCGGCGGGAGAATGAGCAGTTCTTC. Translation gives CASSIVRRENEQFF.

This clone was observed a handful of times. The chain uses TRBV5-1 and TRBJ1-5, with TRBD1 identical over 9 bases. This CDR3 is built from 14 residues. Losses at the gene ends were 3 bases for V and 10 bases for J; bases not matched to a gene: 8. The germline CDR1 and CDR2 sequences are SGHRS and YFSETQ. CDR3 sequence: CASSWGTGSGPQHF. In nucleotides, the CDR3 is TGCGCCAGCAGCTGGGGGACAGGGAGCGGACCCCAGCATTTT.

The count of this clone is one. CDR3 coding DNA: TGCGCCAGCAGCCAAGATAACCCCCGCCAAGCTATTATGAACACTGAAGCTTTCTTT. As protein: CASSQDNPRQAIMNTEAFF. The chain joins TRBV4-1 to TRBJ1-1; D gene uncertain. Per germline, CDR1 MGHRA and CDR2 YSYEKL. Trimming removed 0 bases at V and 0 bases at J, with 20 bases between. CDR3 length: 19 residues.

The chain combines TRBV27 with TRBJ2-2; 9 bases are shared with TRBD2. Losses at the gene ends were 8 bases for V and 0 bases for J; bases not matched to a gene: 1. The CDR3 totals 14 residues. Germline V gene sequence: CDR1 MNHEY, CDR2 SMNVEV (reference sequence). CDR3 in DNA: TGTGCCAGCTGGACTAGCGCGAACACCGGGGAGCTGTTTTTT. The encoded protein is CASWTSANTGELFF.

The chain uses TRBV9 and TRBJ1-2; D is possibly TRBD1 (5 bases). Trimming removed 0 bases from V and 0 bases from J, with 12 bases in between. The germline gives CDR1 SGDLS, CDR2 YYNGEE. This CDR3 is built from 16 residues. Here the CDR3 DNA reads TGTGCCAGCAGCGTAGAAAGGGGAGCCGCTAACTATGGCTACACCTTC. This sequence encodes CASSVERGAANYGYTF.

J is TRBJ1-1 and V is TRBV11-3; D gene unclear. CDR3 length: 13 residues. Germline CDR1 is SGHNT and CDR2 is YENEEA. V shed 4 bases and J shed 5 bases, with 11 bases lying between them. In DNA form, the CDR3 reads TGTGCCAGCAGCTCAAGTTTAGGGACTGAAGCTTTCTTT. Its translation is CASSSSLGTEAFF.

This clone was seen only a few times. The genes are TRBV10-2 and TRBJ1-2, with TRBD1 as a possible D gene (6 bases). Looked up from germline, CDR1 is WSHSY and CDR2 is SAAADI. The CDR3 totals 13 residues. The ends were cut back, 2 bases at V and 4 bases at J, with 8 bases in the middle. In DNA, the CDR3 is TGCGCCAGCAGTGAGCTAGGGGGCTATGGCTACACCTTC. This sequence encodes CASSELGGYGYTF.

The chain couples TRBV5-1 to TRBJ1-1; D unclear. CDR1 is SGHRS, CDR2 YFSETQ, per germline. Trimming removed 1 base from V and 1 base from J, with 5 bases in between. The CDR3 runs 13 residues. The CDR3 region has the DNA TGCGCCAGCAGCTTGCCTGGGAACACTGAAGCTTTCTTT. This gives the protein CASSLPGNTEAFF.

This clone has only one observation. The CDR3, as DNA: TGTGCCAGCAGTAGCTCCCTAGCCAATGAGCAGTTCTTC. Residues: CASSSSLANEQFF. The V and J genes are TRBV6-5 and TRBJ2-1; D possibly corresponds to TRBD2 (5 bases). The CDR3 totals 13 residues. Germline CDR1 reads MNHEY; CDR2 reads SVGAGI. V was pared by 5 bases and J by 6 bases, with 11 bases between.

V usage is TRBV19 and J usage is TRBJ2-7; 11 bases align to TRBD2. V was pared by 4 bases and J by 2 bases, with 4 bases of the junction left unmatched. CDR3 size: 15 residues. Germline assignment: CDR1 LNHDA and CDR2 SQIVND (reference sequence). The CDR3 DNA follows: TGTGCCAGTAGTAATCGACTAGCGGGGACCTACGAGCAGTACTTC. This translates into CASSNRLAGTYEQYF. Combining the CDR3 with reference TRBV19 and TRBJ2-7 gives the whole variable domain DGGITQSPKYLFRKEGQNVTLSCEQNLNHDAMYWYRQDPGQGLRLIYYSQIVNDFQKGDIAEGYSVSREKKESFPLTVTSAQKNPTAFYLCASSNRLAGTYEQYFGPGTRLTVT.

This clone has just a few counts. The V gene is TRBV28, the J gene TRBJ2-5; D gene uncertain. The germline gives CDR1 MDHEN, CDR2 SYDVKM. This CDR3 contains 12 residues. With 7 bases removed from V and 7 bases from J, the gap between germline ends came to 13 bases. The DNA of the CDR3 is TGTGCCAGCACCCACTCCTTTATGACCCAGTACTTC. Translation: CASTHSFMTQYF.

This clone was picked up many times. The V and J genes are TRBV30 and TRBJ1-2; no clear D gene. In germline, CDR1 is GTSNPN, CDR2 SVGIG (reference sequence). This CDR3 region has 14 residues. The germline V and J ends were trimmed by 6 bases and 0 bases, with 14 bases remaining between them. The chain's CDR3 is CACRSLTSNYGYTF. The CDR3 nucleotides are TGTGCCTGTAGGTCACTTACTTCTAACTATGGCTACACCTTC.